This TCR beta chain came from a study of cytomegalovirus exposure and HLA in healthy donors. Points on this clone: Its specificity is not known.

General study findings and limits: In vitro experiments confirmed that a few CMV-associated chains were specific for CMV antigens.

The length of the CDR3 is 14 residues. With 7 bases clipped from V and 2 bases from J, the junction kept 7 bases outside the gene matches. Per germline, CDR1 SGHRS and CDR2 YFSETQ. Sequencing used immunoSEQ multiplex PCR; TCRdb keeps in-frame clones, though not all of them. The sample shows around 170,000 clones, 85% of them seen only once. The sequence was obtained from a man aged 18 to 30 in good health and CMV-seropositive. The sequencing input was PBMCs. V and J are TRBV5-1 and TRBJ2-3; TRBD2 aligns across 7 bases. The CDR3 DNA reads TGCGCCAGCGGACTAGGAGAGGCCACAGATACGCAGTATTTT. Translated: CASGLGEATDTQYF.